These 15 T cell receptor beta chains originate from one sample sequenced in a study of OX40 agonist ivuxolimab in advanced cancers. Using immunoSEQ multiplex PCR, the repertoire was profiled, and TCRdb retains in-frame clones only, with some absent. The sample records about 82,000 clones, 88% being singletons. Specimen: CD4+ or CD8+ T cells sorted from blood, collected in a trial of the OX40 agonist ivuxolimab. The source of these receptors is an adult with an advanced solid tumor such as melanoma, head and neck, liver or kidney cancer.

This clone was found once. This sequence joins TRBV7-3 and TRBJ1-1; a possible D gene is TRBD1 (5 bases). V was cut by 5 bases and J by 4 bases, with 8 bases left in between. Germline CDR1 reads SGHTA; CDR2 reads FQGTGA. The CDR3 runs to 12 residues. CDR3 sequence (DNA): TGTGCCAGCAGCGACCAGGGCACTGAAGCTTTCTTT. Its translation: CASSDQGTEAFF.

The chain has TRBV10-3 and TRBJ2-5; the match to TRBD1 covers 11 bases. The CDR3 length is 14 residues. Germline-derived CDR1 and CDR2 are ENHRY and SYGVKD. After removal of 4 bases from V and 4 bases from J, the junction contained 2 bases not matched to a gene. The CDR3 bases are TGTGCCATCAGTGCAGGGACAGGGGGAGAGACCCAGTACTTC. It specifies CAISAGTGGETQYF.

The chain is built from TRBV27 and TRBJ2-1, with 7 bases aligning to TRBD1. CDR3 size: 14 residues. With 6 bases clipped from V and 6 bases from J, the junction kept 8 bases outside the gene matches. Germline values: CDR1 MNHEY, CDR2 SMNVEV (reference sequence). CDR3 nucleotides: TGTGCCAGCAGCCAAAGACAGGGTCGCAATGAGCAGTTCTTC. Translation gives CASSQRQGRNEQFF.

Concerning this clone: This specimen includes other DNA sequences encoding the same CDR3. This chain joins TRBV15 and TRBJ2-1; D uncertain. Trimming shortened V by 1 base and J by 3 bases, and 4 bases separated the two germline ends. This CDR3 spans 13 amino acids. The germline V gene has CDR1 LNHNV and CDR2 YYDKDF (reference sequence). The CDR3 DNA reads TGTGCCACCAGCAGAGCGGGCTACAATGAGCAGTTCTTC. This encodes CATSRAGYNEQFF.

CDR3 region: CASSLSTNHGELFF. The CDR3 DNA is TGTGCCAGCAGTTTAAGCACTAACCACGGGGAGCTGTTTTTT. The chain is built from TRBV27 and TRBJ2-2, with no clear D. The germline V gene encodes CDR1 MNHEY and CDR2 SMNVEV (reference sequence). Trimming left V 2 bases short and J 7 bases short, with 11 bases between. The CDR3 spans 14 residues.

This chain uses TRBV12-5 with TRBJ2-3; 7 nucleotides agree with TRBD1. With 3 bases clipped from V and 3 bases from J, the junction kept 6 bases outside the gene matches. This CDR3 contains 15 residues. Germline V gene sequence: CDR1 LGHNT, CDR2 FRNRAP. The CDR3 DNA follows: TGTGCTAGTGGTTTCGAGGGGGCGCGGACAGATACGCAGTATTTT. Its protein product is CASGFEGARTDTQYF.

J is TRBJ2-2 and V is TRBV28, with 9 bases fitting TRBD2. CDR1 and CDR2 from the germline V gene are MDHEN and SYDVKM. The CDR3 consists of 20 residues. The trim removed 4 bases at V and 4 bases at J, leaving 19 bases unmatched. The CDR3 nucleotides read TGTGCCAGCAGTTCCCGGGGGGGGCGAGCGGGAGGTATGGGCACCGGGGAGCTGTTTTTT. Its translation: CASSSRGGRAGGMGTGELFF. The full variable domain, its missing parts supplied by reference TRBV28 and TRBJ2-2, is DVKVTQSSRYLVKRTGEKVFLECVQDMDHENMFWYRQDPGLGLRLIYFSYDVKMKEKGDIPEGYSVSREKKERFSLILESASTNQTSMYLCASSSRGGRAGGMGTGELFFGEGSRLTVL.

The V call is TRBV28, the J call TRBJ2-7; possible D gene TRBD1, 6 bases. The CDR3 contains 12 residues. The germline V gene has CDR1 MDHEN and CDR2 SYDVKM. Trimming took 10 bases from V and 3 from J, leaving 13 bases between them. CDR3 amino acids: CAIQGRDYEQYF. In DNA form, the CDR3 reads TGTGCCATACAGGGTCGAGACTACGAGCAGTACTTC.

The chain recombines TRBV28 with TRBJ2-7, with TRBD2 identical over 9 bases. Germline V CDR1 and CDR2: MDHEN, SYDVKM. The CDR3 contains 15 residues. The V gene end was trimmed by 3 bases and the J gene end by 2 bases; junction bases not matched to a gene: 5. The CDR3 reads CASSFSTSGTYEQYF. In DNA form, the CDR3 reads TGTGCCAGCAGTTTCTCGACTAGCGGAACCTACGAGCAGTACTTC.

The chain recombines TRBV7-3 with TRBJ2-3; 9 nucleotides agree with TRBD2. This CDR3 contains 16 residues. From germline, CDR1 is SGHTA and CDR2 FQGTGA. With 5 bases clipped from V and 4 bases from J, the junction kept 10 bases outside the gene matches. The CDR3 DNA sequence: TGTGCCAGCAGCGAGCGGGGCGGGAGGGTCTCAGATACGCAGTATTTT. Amino acids: CASSERGGRVSDTQYF.

For the CDR3, the DNA is TGTGCCAGCAGTGACCAGAACGGAGGGGCCCAACCCTGGGCTTTCTTT. Amino acid sequence: CASSDQNGGAQPWAFF. This chain links TRBV2 with TRBJ1-1; the D gene is possibly TRBD1 (5 bases). The ends were cut back, 3 bases at V and 11 bases at J, with 25 bases in the middle. CDR3 size: 16 residues. Germline lookup yields CDR1 SNHLY and CDR2 FYNNEI.

The CDR3 protein is CASSLESVRGQAFF. The DNA for the CDR3 is TGTGCCAGCAGCTTAGAGTCGGTTAGGGGCCAAGCTTTCTTT. This sequence joins TRBV7-8 and TRBJ1-1, with a tentative D call TRBD1 (5 bases). The V and J ends lost 1 base and 9 bases respectively, with 15 bases between them. CDR1 is SGHVS, CDR2 FQNEAQ, per germline. This CDR3 is 14 amino acids long.

This rearrangement joins TRBV4-1 to TRBJ2-1, with D perhaps TRBD2 (5 bases). CDR1 is MGHRA, CDR2 YSYEKL, per germline. The CDR3 has 17 residues. Trimming shortened V by 0 bases and J by 0 bases, and 12 bases separated the two germline ends. This chain's CDR3 is CASSQEGARSSYNEQFF. CDR3 nucleotide sequence: TGCGCCAGCAGCCAAGAGGGAGCGAGGAGCTCCTACAATGAGCAGTTCTTC.

CDR3 sequence: CASSEIGMSNQPQHF. The CDR3 DNA follows: TGTGCCAGCAGTGAAATAGGGATGAGCAATCAGCCCCAGCATTTT. The chain carries TRBV6-1 and TRBJ1-5, with no clear D. Trimming took 2 bases from V and 1 from J, leaving 9 bases between them. The CDR3 consists of 15 residues. Germline V gene data show CDR1 as MNHNS and CDR2 as SASEGT.

The J gene is TRBJ2-7, the V gene TRBV11-1, with D perhaps TRBD1 (6 bases). V dropped 7 bases and J dropped 0 bases, with 16 bases sitting between them. The CDR3 spans 15 residues. Germline CDR1 reads SGHAT; CDR2 reads FQDESV (reference sequence). The CDR3 spells CASTLGQGISYEQYF. The DNA of the CDR3 is TGTGCCAGCACCCTAGGGCAGGGGATCTCCTACGAGCAGTACTTC. Supplemented by reference TRBV11-1 and TRBJ2-7, the full variable domain reads EAEVAQSPRYKITEKSQAVAFWCDPISGHATLYWYRQILGQGPELLVQFQDESVVDDSQLPKDRFSAERLKGVDSTLKIQPAELGDSAMYLCASTLGQGISYEQYFGPGTRLTVT.